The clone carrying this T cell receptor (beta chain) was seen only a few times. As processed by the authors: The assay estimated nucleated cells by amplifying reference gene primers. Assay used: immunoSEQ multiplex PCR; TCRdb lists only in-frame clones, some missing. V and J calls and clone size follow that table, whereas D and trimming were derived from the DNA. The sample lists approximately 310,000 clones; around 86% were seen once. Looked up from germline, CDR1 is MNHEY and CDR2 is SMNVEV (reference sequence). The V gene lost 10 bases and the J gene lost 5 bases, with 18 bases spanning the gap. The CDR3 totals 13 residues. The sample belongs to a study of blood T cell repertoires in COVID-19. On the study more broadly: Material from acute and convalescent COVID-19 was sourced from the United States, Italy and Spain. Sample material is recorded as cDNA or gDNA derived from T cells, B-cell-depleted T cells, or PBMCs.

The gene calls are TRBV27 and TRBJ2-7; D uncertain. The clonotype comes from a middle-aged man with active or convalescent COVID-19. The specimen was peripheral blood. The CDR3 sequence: CATRRRHKDEQYF. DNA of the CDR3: TGTGCCACCCGTCGCAGGCACAAGGACGAGCAGTACTTC.